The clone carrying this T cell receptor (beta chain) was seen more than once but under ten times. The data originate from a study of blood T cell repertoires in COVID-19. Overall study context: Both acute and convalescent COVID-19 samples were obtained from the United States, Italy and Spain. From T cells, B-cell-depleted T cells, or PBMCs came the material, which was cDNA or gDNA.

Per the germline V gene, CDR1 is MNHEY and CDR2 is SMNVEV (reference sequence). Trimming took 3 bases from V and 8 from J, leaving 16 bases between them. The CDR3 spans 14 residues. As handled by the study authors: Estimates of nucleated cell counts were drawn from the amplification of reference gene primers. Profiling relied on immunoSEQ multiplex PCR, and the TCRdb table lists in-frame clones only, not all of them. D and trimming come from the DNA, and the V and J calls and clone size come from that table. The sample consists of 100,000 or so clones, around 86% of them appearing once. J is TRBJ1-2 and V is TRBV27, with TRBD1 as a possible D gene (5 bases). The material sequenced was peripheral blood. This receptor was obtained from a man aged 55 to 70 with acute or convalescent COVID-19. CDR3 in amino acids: CASSLGPGGGGYTF. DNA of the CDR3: TGTGCCAGCAGTTTGGGCCCCGGGGGTGGCGGCTACACCTTC.